This T cell receptor (beta chain) was sequenced for a study of blood T cells in healthy people across ages. This CDR3 has 15 amino acids. Germline V gene lookup returns CDR1 SEHNR and CDR2 FQNEAQ (reference sequence). The V and J ends lost 5 bases and 4 bases respectively, with 17 bases between them. At least ten counts were recorded for this clonotype. The authors ran a second PCR of roughly 6 to 12 cycles using a sample-barcoded 5' primer and a J-beta primer mix. TCRdb independently ran MiXCR on the 5' RACE reads; one entry per CDR3 protein. The data hold some 1.8 million distinct CDR3 sequences, with 35% to 50% observed a single time. Total RNA extracted from each sample amounted to at least 6 micrograms.

The chain employs TRBV7-9 and TRBJ1-2; TRBD1 might be the D (6 bases). The sequencing input was blood. This TCR came from a human donor in good health. The CDR3 loop is CASSPPAGGGYGYTF. Written as DNA, the CDR3 is TGTGCCAGCAGCCCCCCCGCGGGAGGGGGCTATGGCTACACCTTC.